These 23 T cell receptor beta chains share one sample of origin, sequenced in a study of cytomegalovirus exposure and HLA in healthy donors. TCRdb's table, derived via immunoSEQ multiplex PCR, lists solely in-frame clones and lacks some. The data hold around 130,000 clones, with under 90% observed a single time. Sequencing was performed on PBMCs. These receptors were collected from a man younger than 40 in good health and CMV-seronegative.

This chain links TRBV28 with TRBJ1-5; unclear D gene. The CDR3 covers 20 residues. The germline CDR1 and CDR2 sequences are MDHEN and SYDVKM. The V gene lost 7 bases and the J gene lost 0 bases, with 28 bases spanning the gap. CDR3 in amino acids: CASTTPDGPASGYSNQPQHF. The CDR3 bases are TGTGCCAGCACCACGCCCGACGGGCCCGCTTCGGGATATAGCAATCAGCCCCAGCATTTT.

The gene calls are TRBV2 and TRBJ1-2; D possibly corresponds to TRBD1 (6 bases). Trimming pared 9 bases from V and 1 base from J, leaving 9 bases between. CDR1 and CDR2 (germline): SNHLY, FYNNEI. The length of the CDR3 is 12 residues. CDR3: CASRTVNYGYTF. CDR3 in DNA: TGTGCCAGTCGGACAGTTAACTATGGCTACACCTTC.

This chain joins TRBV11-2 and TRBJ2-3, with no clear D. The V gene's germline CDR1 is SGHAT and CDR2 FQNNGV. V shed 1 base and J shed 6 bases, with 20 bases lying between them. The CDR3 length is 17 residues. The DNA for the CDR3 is TGTGCCAGCAGCTTAGGCGCAGGATCGCTGTCAGGCGATACGCAGTATTTT. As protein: CASSLGAGSLSGDTQYF.

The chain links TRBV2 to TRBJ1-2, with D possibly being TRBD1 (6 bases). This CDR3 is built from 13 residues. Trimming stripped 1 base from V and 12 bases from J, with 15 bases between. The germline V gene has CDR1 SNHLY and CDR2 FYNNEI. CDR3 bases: TGTGCCAGCAGTGAAGTGCCCACAGGGATGAACACCTTC. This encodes CASSEVPTGMNTF.

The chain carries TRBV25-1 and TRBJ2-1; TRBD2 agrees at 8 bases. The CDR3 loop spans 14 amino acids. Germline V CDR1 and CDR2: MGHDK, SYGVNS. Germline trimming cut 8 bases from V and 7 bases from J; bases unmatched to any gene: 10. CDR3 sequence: CASLGGVAGNEQFF. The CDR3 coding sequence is TGTGCCAGCCTCGGTGGAGTAGCGGGGAATGAGCAGTTCTTC.

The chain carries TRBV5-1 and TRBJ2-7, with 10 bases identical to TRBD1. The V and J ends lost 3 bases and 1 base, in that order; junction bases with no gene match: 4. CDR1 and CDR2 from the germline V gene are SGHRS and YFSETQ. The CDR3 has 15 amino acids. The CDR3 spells CASSSDRGRSYEQYF. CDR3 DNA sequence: TGCGCCAGCAGCTCGGACAGGGGGAGGTCCTACGAGCAGTACTTC.

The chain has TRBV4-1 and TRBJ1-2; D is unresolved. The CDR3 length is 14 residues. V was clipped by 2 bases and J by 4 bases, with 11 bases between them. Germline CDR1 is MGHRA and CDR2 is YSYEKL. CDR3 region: CASSQSGGLYGYTF. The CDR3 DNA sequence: TGCGCCAGCAGCCAATCGGGCGGGCTCTATGGCTACACCTTC.

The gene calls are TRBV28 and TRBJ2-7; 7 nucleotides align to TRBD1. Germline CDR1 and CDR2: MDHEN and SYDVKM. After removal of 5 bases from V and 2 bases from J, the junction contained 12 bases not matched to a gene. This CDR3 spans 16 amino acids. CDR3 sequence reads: CASSTWDSTDTYEQYF. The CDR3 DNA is TGTGCCAGCAGTACCTGGGACAGCACAGACACCTACGAGCAGTACTTC.

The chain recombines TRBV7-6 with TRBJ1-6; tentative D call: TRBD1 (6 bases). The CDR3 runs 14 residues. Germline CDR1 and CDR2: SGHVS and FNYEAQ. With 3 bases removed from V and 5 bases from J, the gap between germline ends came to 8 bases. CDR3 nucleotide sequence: TGTGCCAGCAGCTTGAGGGGGAATAATTCACCCCTCCACTTT. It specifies CASSLRGNNSPLHF.

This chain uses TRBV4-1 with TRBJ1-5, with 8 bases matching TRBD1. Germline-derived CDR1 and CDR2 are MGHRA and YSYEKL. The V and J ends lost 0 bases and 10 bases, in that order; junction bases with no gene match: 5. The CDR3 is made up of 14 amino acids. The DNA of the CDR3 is TGCGCCAGCAGCCAAGACGACAGGGGTAGACCCCAGCATTTT. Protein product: CASSQDDRGRPQHF.

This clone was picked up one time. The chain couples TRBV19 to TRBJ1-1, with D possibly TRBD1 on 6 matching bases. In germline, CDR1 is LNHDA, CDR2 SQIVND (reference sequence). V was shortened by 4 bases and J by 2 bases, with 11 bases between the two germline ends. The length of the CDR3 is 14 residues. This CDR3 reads CASSTTGSNTEAFF. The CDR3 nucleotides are TGTGCCAGTAGTACCACAGGGTCAAACACTGAAGCTTTCTTT. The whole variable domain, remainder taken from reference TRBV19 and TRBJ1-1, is DGGITQSPKYLFRKEGQNVTLSCEQNLNHDAMYWYRQDPGQGLRLIYYSQIVNDFQKGDIAEGYSVSREKKESFPLTVTSAQKNPTAFYLCASSTTGSNTEAFFGQGTRLTVV.

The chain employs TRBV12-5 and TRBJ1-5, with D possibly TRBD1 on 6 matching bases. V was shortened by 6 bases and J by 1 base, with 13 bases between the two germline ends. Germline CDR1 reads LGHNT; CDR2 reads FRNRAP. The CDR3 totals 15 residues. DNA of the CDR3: TGTGCTAGTGGGAGAGGGGGTCAGAGCAATCAGCCCCAGCATTTT. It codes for CASGRGGQSNQPQHF.

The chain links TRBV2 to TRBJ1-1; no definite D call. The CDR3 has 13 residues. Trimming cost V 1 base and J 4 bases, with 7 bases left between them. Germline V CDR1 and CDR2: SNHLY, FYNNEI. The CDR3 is CASSEVGSTEAFF. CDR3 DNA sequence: TGTGCCAGCAGTGAAGTGGGGAGCACTGAAGCTTTCTTT.

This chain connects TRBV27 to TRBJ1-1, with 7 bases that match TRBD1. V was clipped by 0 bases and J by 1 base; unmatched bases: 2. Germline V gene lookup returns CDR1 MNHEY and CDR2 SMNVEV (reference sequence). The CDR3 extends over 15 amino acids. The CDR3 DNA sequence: TGTGCCAGCAGTTTATCCCCAGGGGGGAACACTGAAGCTTTCTTT. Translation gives CASSLSPGGNTEAFF.

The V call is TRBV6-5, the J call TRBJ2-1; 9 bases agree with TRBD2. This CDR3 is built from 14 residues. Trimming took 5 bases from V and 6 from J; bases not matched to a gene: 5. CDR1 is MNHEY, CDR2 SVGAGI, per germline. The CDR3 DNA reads TGTGCCAGCAGTCTAGCGGGGCCTCCCAATGAGCAGTTCTTC. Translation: CASSLAGPPNEQFF.

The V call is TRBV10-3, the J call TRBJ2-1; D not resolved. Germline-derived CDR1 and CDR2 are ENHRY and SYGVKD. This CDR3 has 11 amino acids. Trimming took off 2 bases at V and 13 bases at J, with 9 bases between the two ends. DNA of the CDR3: TGTGCCATCAGTGAGAGACTCGTTCAGTTCTTC. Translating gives CAISERLVQFF.

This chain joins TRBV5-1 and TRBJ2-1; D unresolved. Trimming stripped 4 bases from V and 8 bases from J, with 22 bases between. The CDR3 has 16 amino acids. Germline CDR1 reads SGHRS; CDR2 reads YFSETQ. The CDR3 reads CASSLLGPGSSYEQFF. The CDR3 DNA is TGCGCCAGCAGCCTGCTTGGGCCCGGATCGAGCTATGAGCAGTTCTTC. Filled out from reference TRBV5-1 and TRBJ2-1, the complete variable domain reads KAGVTQTPRYLIKTRGQQVTLSCSPISGHRSVSWYQQTPGQGLQFLFEYFSETQRNKGNFPGRFSGRQFSNSRSEMNVSTLELGDSALYLCASSLLGPGSSYEQFFGPGTRLTVL.

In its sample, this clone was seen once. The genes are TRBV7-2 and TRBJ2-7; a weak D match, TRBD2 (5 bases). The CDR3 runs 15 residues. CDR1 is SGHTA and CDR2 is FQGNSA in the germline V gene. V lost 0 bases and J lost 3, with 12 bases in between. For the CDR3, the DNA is TGTGCCAGCAGCTTAGCCGGGGTTGTGGGCTACGAGCAGTACTTC. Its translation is CASSLAGVVGYEQYF.

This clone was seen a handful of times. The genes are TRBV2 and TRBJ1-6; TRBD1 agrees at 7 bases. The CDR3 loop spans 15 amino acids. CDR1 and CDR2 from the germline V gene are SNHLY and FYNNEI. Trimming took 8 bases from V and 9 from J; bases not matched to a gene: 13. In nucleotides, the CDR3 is TGTGCCAGCCAGCCCCCAGACAGGGAGAGTTCACCCCTCCACTTT. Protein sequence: CASQPPDRESSPLHF.

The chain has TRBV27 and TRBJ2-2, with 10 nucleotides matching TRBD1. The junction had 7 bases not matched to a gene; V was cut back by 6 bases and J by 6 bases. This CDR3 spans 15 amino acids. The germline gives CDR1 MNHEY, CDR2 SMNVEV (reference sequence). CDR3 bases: TGTGCCAGCAGGAGACAGGGGGCTGGTGCCGGGGAGCTGTTTTTT. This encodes CASRRQGAGAGELFF.

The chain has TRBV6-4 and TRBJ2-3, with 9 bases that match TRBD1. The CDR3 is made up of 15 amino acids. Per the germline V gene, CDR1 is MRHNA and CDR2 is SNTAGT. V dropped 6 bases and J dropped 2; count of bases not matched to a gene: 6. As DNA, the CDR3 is TGTGCCAGCAGCCATACAGGGGGCAACACAGATACGCAGTATTTT. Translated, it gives CASSHTGGNTDTQYF.

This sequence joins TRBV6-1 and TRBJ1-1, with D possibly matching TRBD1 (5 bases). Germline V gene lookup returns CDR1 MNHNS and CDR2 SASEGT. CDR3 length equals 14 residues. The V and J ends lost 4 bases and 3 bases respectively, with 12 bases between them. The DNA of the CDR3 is TGTGCCAGCAGTGGATATACGGGGGACACTGAAGCTTTCTTT. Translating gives CASSGYTGDTEAFF.

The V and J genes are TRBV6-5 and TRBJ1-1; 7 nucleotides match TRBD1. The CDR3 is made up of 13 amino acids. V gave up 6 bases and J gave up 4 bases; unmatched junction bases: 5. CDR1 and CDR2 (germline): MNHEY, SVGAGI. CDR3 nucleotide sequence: TGTGCCAGCAGCGCCAGGGGGAGCACTGAAGCTTTCTTT. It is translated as CASSARGSTEAFF.